This TCR beta chain was profiled in a study of PD-1 blockade in mismatch repair-deficient tumors. Assay: immunoSEQ multiplex PCR; the TCRdb copy retains only in-frame clones and omits some. The table includes 30,000 to 40,000 clones, around 83% detected once. The material was peripheral blood, obtained roughly 76 weeks after starting pembrolizumab. This TCR was sampled from an adult with mismatch repair-deficient cancer.

CDR3: CASSPVTTNTEAFF. CDR3 sequence (DNA): TGTGCCAGCTCACCAGTGACAACGAACACTGAAGCTTTCTTT. The genes are TRBV18 and TRBJ1-1; no definite D call. Germline CDR1 reads KGHSH; CDR2 reads LQKENI. This CDR3 has 14 residues. V gave up 2 bases and J gave up 1 base, with 8 bases separating them.